The 3 T cell receptor beta chains in this list originate from one sample, sequenced in a study of T cell responses to AZD1222 COVID-19 vaccine. Clones were read by immunoSEQ multiplex PCR, and TCRdb kept only the in-frame ones, dropping some. The profile shows about 130,000 clones, around 84% of them singletons. The sequencing used peripheral blood, collected on day 0 of AZD1222 vaccination. The receptors were gathered from an adult in good health.

This clone was detected only once. Written as DNA, the CDR3 is TGTGCCAGCAGTCAGGGGCGCATCCTGGATACGCAGTATTTT. This codes for CASSQGRILDTQYF. V usage is TRBV27 and J usage is TRBJ2-3, with a tentative D call TRBD1 (6 bases). This CDR3 spans 14 amino acids. Germline loops: CDR1 MNHEY, CDR2 SMNVEV (reference sequence). The germline V and J ends were trimmed by 5 bases and 6 bases, with 15 bases remaining between them.

The chain has TRBV6-5 and TRBJ2-3, with 8 bases matching TRBD2. Per the germline V gene, CDR1 is MNHEY and CDR2 is SVGAGI. V shed 5 bases, J shed 7 bases, and the junction held 11 bases outside the gene matches. CDR3 length equals 15 residues. The CDR3: CASSPPRGVLNTQYF. The CDR3 DNA sequence: TGTGCCAGCAGTCCACCGCGGGGGGTCCTGAATACGCAGTATTTT.

This rearrangement joins TRBV6-6 to TRBJ1-6; no clear D gene. The germline V gene has CDR1 MNHNY and CDR2 SVGAGI (reference sequence). CDR3 length: 11 amino acids. V was shortened by 7 bases and J by 14 bases, with 12 bases between the two germline ends. The DNA for the CDR3 is TGTGCCAGCACCGAGACCGTGGCCCTCCACTTT. Its translation is CASTETVALHF.